This T cell receptor beta chain was identified during a study of shared clonotypes between healthy human individuals. The naive CD8 population came from CD45RO-negative cells selected for CCR7, without terminally differentiated effector memory CD45RA+ cells. Within Nashville, Tennessee resided all donors, each a Caucasian adult. Germline CDR1 MDHEN, CDR2 SYDVKM. V lost 6 bases to trimming and J lost 1 base, with 13 bases between them. This CDR3 is 14 amino acids long. TCRdb keeps only in-frame clones here, not all; method: immunoSEQ multiplex PCR. This table has approximately 2,200,000 clones, about 93% appearing once.

The sequenced sample consisted of naive CD8+ T cells from PBMCs. This chain joins TRBV28 and TRBJ2-7; D might be TRBD1 (5 bases). The origin of this receptor is a man in his late teens or twenties in good health. Some clones in this sample may be carry-over from other donors' samples. This CDR3 reads CASSGRGFSYEQYF. As DNA, the CDR3 is TGTGCCAGCAGCGGTAGGGGATTTTCCTACGAGCAGTACTTC.